This T cell receptor beta chain was identified during a study of T cell responses to AZD1222 COVID-19 vaccine. Broader study findings: Mostly white British, mostly female donors; authors suggested clonal diversity may be underestimated. The reported proportion of spike-specific TCRs targeting unmutated variant regions was nearly half.

The ends lost 0 bases at V and 0 bases at J; junction bases unmatched: 4. Germline assignment: CDR1 MNHEY and CDR2 SMNVEV (reference sequence). This CDR3 has 16 amino acids. On this clone itself: Its cognate antigen is unknown.

Sequencing used immunoSEQ multiplex PCR; TCRdb keeps in-frame clones, though not all of them. The data hold some 81,000 clones, with 85% to 90% observed a single time. The chain is built from TRBV27 and TRBJ2-7; 8 bases are a match to TRBD2. The sequence came from an adult who received the AZD1222 COVID-19 vaccine. The input for sequencing was peripheral blood, taken 28 days after the second AZD1222 dose. The CDR3: CASSLSSSGNSYEQYF. Here the CDR3 DNA reads TGTGCCAGCAGTTTATCGAGTAGCGGGAACTCCTACGAGCAGTACTTC.